This T cell receptor beta chain was profiled in a study of blood T cell repertoires in COVID-19. The CDR3 is 13 amino acids. The ends were cut back, 0 bases at V and 13 bases at J, with 13 bases in the middle. The germline V gene encodes CDR1 LGHDT and CDR2 YNNKEL (reference sequence). Some clones are missing from TCRdb's copy, which holds only in-frame ones; the method was immunoSEQ multiplex PCR. The table shows around 480,000 clones, with about 91% occurring only once. The TCR sequence derives from a woman between 50 and 59 years old with COVID-19, enrolled during active disease. The source material was peripheral blood. V is TRBV3-1 (or the pseudogene TRBV3-2) and J is TRBJ1-5, with TRBD1 as a possible D gene (5 bases). Here the CDR3 reads CASSQDGTSTQHF. The CDR3 region has the DNA TGTGCCAGCAGCCAAGATGGGACTTCTACTCAGCATTTT.